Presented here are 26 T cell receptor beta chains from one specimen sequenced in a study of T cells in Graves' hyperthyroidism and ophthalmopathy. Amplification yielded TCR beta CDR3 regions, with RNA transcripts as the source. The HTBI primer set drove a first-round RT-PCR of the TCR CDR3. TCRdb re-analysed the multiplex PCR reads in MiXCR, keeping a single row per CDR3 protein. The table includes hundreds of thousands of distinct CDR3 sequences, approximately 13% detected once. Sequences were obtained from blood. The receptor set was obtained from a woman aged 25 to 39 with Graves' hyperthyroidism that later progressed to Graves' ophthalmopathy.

CDR3 region: CASSLLFRASDEKLFF. CDR3 DNA: TGTGCCAGCAGCTTACTCTTCAGGGCCAGCGATGAAAAACTGTTTTTT. The chain employs TRBV11-2 and TRBJ1-4, with a possible D match to TRBD1 (5 bases). V dropped 2 bases and J dropped 6 bases, with 16 bases sitting between them. From germline, CDR1 is SGHAT and CDR2 FQNNGV. The CDR3 loop spans 16 amino acids. The full variable domain, its missing parts supplied by reference TRBV11-2 and TRBJ1-4, is EAGVAQSPRYKIIEKRQSVAFWCNPISGHATLYWYQQILGQGPKLLIQFQNNGVVDDSQLPKDRFSAERLKGVDSTLKIQPAKLEDSAVYLCASSLLFRASDEKLFFGSGTQLSVL.

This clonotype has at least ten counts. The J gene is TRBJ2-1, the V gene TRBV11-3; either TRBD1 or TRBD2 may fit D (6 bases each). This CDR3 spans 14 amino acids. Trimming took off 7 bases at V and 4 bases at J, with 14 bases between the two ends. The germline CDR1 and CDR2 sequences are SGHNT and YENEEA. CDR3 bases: TGTGCCAGCATGGAGGGCAGGGGATACAATGAGCAGTTCTTC. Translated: CASMEGRGYNEQFF.

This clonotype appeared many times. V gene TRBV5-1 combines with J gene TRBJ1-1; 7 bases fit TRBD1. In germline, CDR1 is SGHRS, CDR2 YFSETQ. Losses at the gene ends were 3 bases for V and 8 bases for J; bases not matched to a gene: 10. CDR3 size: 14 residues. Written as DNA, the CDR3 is TGCGCCAGCAGCTACACTGGACAGGTGATAGAAGCTTTCTTT. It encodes CASSYTGQVIEAFF.

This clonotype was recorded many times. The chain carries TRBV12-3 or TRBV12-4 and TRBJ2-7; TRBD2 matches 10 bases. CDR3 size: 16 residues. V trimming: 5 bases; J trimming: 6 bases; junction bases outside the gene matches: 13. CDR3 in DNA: TGTGCCAGCAGTGCACACGAGCGGGAGGGCCGTGGCGAGCAGTACTTC. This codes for CASSAHEREGRGEQYF.

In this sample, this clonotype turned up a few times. For the CDR3, the DNA is TGTGCCAGCAGCTTGGGGCTCCCGGGACAGGGGCACAATCAGCCCCAGCATTTT. This sequence encodes CASSLGLPGQGHNQPQHF. This chain uses TRBV7-9 with TRBJ1-5, with 10 bases fitting TRBD1. Germline-derived CDR1 and CDR2 are SEHNR and FQNEAQ (reference sequence). The CDR3 loop spans 18 amino acids. The V segment lost 3 bases and the J segment 3 bases; nucleotides outside the gene matches: 11.

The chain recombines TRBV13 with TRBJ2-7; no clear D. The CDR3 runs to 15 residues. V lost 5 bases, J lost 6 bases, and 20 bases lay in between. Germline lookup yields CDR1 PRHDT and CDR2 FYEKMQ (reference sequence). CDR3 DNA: TGTGCCAGCAGCGTTGAGAAGATCTCCTGGGGCGAGCAGTACTTC. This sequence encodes CASSVEKISWGEQYF.

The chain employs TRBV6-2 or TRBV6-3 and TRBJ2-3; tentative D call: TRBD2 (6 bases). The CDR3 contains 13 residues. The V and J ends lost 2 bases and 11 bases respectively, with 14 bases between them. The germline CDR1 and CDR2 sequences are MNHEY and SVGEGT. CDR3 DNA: TGTGCCAGCAGTTACCCCGGGAGAATGGGGCAGTATTTT. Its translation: CASSYPGRMGQYF.

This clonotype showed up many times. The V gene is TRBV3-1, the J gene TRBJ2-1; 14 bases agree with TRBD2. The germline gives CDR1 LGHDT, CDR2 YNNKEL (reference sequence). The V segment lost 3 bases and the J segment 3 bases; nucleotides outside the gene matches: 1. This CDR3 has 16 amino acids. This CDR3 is CASSQGTSGSYNEQFF. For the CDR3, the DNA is TGTGCCAGCAGCCAGGGGACTAGCGGGAGCTACAATGAGCAGTTCTTC.

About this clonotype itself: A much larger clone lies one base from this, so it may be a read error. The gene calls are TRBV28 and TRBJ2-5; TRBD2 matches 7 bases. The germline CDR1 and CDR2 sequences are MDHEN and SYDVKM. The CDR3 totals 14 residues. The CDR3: CASSGEGVQGTQYF. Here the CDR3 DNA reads TGTGCCAGCAGTGGGGAGGGAGTCCAAGGGACCCAGTACTTC.

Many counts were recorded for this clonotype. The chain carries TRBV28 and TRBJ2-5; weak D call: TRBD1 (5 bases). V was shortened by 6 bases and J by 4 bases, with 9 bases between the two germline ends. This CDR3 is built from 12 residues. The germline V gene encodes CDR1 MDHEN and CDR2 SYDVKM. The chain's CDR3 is CASRGVSETQYF. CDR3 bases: TGTGCCAGCAGAGGGGTATCAGAGACCCAGTACTTC.

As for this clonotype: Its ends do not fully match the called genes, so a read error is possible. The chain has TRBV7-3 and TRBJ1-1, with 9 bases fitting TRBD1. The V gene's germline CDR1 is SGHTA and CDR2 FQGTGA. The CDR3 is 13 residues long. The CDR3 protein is CASSLLGQGNWIF. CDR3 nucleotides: TGTGCCAGCAGCTTACTGGGACAGGGAAATTGGATCTTT.

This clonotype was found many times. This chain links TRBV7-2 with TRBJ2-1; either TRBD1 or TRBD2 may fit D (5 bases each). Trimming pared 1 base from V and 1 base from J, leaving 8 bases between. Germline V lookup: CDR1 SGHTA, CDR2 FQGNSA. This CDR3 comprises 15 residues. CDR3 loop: CASSLDWGSYNEQFF. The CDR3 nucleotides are TGTGCCAGCAGCTTAGACTGGGGGTCCTACAATGAGCAGTTCTTC. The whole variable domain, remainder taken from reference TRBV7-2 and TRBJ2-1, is GAGVSQSPSNKVTEKGKDVELRCDPISGHTALYWYRQSLGQGLEFLIYFQGNSAPDKSGLPSDRFSAERTGGSVSTLTIQRTQQEDSAVYLCASSLDWGSYNEQFFGPGTRLTVL.

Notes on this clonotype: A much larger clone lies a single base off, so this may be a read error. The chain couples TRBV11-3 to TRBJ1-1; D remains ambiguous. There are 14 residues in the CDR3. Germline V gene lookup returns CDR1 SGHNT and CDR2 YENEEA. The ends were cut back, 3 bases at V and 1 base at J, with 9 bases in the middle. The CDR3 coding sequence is TGTGCCAGCAGCTTCTCGGACGGGAACACTGAAGCTTTCTTT. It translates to CASSFSDGNTEAFF.

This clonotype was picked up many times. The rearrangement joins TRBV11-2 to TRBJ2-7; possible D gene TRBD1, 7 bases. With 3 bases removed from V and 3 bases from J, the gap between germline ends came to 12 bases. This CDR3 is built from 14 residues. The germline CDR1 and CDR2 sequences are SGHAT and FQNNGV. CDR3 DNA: TGTGCCAGCAGCTTTGGAGGGGGCGGCTACGAGCAGTACTTC. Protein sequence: CASSFGGGGYEQYF.

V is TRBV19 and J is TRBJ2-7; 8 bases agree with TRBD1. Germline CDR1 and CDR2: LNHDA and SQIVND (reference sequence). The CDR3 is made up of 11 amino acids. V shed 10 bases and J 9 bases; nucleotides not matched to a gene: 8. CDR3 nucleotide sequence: TGTGCCACCTCGGCAGGGGGCACGCAGTACTTC. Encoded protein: CATSAGGTQYF.

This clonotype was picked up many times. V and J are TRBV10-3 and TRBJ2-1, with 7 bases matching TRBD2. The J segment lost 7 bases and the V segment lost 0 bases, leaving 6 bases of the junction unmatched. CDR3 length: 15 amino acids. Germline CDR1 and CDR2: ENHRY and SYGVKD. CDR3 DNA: TGTGCCATCAGTGAGTCGTTGGCTAGCGGTAATGAGCAGTTCTTC. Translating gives CAISESLASGNEQFF.

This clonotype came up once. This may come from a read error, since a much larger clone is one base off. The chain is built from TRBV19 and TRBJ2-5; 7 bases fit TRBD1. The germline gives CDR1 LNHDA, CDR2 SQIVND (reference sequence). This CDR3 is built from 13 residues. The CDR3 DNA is TGTGCCAGTGGCGACAGGGTAGAAGAGACCCAGCACTTC. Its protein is CASGDRVEETQHF.

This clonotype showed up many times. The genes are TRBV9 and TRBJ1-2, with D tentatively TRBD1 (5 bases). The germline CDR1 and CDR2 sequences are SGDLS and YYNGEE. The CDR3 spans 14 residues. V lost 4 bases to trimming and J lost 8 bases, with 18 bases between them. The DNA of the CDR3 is TGTGCCAGCAGCACCGGGACCCAGATCTGGGGCTACACCTTC. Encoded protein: CASSTGTQIWGYTF. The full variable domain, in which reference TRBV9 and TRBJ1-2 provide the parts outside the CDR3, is DSGVTQTPKHLITATGQRVTLRCSPRSGDLSVYWYQQSLDQGLQFLIQYYNGEERAKGNILERFSAQQFPDLHSELNLSSLELGDSALYFCASSTGTQIWGYTFGSGTRLTVV.

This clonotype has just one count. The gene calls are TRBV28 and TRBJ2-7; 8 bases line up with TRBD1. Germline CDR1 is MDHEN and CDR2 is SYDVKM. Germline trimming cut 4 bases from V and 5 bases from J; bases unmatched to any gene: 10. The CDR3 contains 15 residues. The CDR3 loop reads CASSSPRTGINEQYF. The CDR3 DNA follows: TGTGCCAGCAGTTCCCCGCGGACAGGGATCAACGAGCAGTACTTC.

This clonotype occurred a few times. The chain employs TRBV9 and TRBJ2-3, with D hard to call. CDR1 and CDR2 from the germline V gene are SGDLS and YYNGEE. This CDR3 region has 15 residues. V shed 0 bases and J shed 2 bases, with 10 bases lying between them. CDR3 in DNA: TGTGCCAGCAGCGTAGATGGCCTCCACACAGATACGCAGTATTTT. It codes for CASSVDGLHTDTQYF.

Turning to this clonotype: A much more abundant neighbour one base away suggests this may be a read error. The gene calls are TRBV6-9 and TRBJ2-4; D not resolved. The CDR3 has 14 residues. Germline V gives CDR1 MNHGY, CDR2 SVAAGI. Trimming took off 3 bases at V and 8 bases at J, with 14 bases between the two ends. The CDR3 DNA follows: TGTGCCAGCAGTTACGAGGTAGTAGTGGACATTCAGTACTTC. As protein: CASSYEVVVDIQYF.

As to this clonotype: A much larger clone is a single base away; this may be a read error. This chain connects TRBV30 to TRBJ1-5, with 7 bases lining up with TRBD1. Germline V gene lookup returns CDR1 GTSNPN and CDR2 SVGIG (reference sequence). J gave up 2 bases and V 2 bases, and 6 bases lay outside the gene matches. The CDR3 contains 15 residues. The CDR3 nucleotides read TGTGCCTGGAGTAGGGGGCTGTCGGGCAATCAGCCCCAGCATTTT. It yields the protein CAWSRGLSGNQPQHF.

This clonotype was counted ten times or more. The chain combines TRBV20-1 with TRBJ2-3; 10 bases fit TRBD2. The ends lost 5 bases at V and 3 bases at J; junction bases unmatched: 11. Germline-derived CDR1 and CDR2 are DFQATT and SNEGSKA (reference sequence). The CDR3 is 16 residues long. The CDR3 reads CSASSGSDPLTDTQYF. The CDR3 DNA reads TGCAGTGCTTCTAGCGGGAGTGATCCTTTGACAGATACGCAGTATTTT.

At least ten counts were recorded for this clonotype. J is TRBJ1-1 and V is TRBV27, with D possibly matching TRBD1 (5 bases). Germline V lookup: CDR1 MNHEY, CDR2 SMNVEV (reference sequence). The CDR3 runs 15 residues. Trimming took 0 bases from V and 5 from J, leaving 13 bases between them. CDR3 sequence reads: CASSLSGVGVTEAFF. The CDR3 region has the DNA TGTGCCAGCAGTTTATCGGGGGTCGGTGTTACTGAAGCTTTCTTT.

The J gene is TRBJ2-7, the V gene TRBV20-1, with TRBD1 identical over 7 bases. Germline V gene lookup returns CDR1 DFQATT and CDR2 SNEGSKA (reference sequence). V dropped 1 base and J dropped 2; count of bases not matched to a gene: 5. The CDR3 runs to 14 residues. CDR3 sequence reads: CSARADRVAYEQYF. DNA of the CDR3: TGCAGTGCTAGAGCCGACAGGGTCGCCTACGAGCAGTACTTC.

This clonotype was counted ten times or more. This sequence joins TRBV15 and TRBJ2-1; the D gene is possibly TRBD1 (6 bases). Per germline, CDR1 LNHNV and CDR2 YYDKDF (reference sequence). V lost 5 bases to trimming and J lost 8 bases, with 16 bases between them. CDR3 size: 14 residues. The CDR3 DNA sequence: TGTGCCACCAGCGGGCCGGGACAATACCATGAGCAGTTCTTC. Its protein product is CATSGPGQYHEQFF. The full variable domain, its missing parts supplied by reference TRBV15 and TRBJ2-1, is DAMVIQNPRYQVTQFGKPVTLSCSQTLNHNVMYWYQQKSSQAPKLLFHYYDKDFNNEADTPDNFQSRRPNTSFCFLDIRSPGLGDTAMYLCATSGPGQYHEQFFGPGTRLTVL.